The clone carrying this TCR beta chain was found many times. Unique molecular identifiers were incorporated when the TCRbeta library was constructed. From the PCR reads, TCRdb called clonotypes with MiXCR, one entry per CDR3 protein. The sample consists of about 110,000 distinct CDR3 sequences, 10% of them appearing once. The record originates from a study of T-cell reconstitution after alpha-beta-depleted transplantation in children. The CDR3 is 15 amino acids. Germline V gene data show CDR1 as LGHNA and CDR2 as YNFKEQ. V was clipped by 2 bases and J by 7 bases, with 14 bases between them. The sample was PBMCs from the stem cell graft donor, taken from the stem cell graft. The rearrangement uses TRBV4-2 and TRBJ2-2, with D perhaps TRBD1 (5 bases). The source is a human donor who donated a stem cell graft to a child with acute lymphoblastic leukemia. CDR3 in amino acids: CASSQLGRDDGELFF. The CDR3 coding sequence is TGTGCCAGCAGCCAACTTGGCAGGGATGACGGGGAGCTGTTTTTT.